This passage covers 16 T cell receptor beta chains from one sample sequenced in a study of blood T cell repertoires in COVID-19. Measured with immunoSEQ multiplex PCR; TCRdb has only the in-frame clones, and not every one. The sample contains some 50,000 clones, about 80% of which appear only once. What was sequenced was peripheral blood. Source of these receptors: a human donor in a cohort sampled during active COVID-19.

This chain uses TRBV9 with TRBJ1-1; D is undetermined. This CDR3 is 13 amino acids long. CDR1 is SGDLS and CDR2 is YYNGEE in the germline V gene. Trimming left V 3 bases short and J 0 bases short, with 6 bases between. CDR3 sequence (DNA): TGTGCCAGCAGCGACTCCATGAACACTGAAGCTTTCTTT. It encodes CASSDSMNTEAFF.

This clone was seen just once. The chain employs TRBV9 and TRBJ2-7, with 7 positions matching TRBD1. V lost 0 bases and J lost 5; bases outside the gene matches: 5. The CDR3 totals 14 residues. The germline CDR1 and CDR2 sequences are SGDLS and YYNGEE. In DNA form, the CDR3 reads TGTGCCAGCAGCGTAGCTGGACAGGCGAACGAGCAGTACTTC. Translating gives CASSVAGQANEQYF.

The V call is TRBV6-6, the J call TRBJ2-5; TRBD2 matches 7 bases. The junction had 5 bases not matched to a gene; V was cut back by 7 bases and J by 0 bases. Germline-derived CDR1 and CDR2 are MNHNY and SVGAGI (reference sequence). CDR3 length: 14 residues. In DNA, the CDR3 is TGTGCCAGCACGGCGGGGGACCACCAAGAGACCCAGTACTTC. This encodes CASTAGDHQETQYF.

The CDR3 here is CASTQGRITEAFF. DNA of the CDR3: TGTGCCAGCACTCAGGGAAGGATTACTGAAGCTTTCTTT. The chain couples TRBV6-5 to TRBJ1-1; D may be TRBD1 (5 bases). CDR1 MNHEY and CDR2 SVGAGI come from the germline V gene. CDR3 size: 13 residues. V dropped 7 bases and J dropped 5 bases, with 14 bases sitting between them.

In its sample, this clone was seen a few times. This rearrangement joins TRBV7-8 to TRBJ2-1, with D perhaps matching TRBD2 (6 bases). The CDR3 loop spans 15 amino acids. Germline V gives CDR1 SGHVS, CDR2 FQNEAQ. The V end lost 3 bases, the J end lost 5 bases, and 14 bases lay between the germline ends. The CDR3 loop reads CASSFSLAPNNEQFF. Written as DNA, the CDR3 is TGTGCCAGCAGCTTCAGTCTAGCGCCGAACAATGAGCAGTTCTTC.

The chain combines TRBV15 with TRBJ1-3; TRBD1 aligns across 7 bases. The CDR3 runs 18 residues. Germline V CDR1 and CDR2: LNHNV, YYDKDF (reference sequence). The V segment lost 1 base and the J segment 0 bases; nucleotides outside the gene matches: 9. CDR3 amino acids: CATSRAPGTALSGNTIYF. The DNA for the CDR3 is TGTGCCACCAGCAGAGCCCCCGGGACAGCCCTCTCTGGAAACACCATATATTTT.

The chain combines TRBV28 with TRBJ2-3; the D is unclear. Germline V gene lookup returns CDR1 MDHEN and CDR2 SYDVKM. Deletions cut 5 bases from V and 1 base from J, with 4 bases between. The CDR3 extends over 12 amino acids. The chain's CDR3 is CASSIGTDTQYF. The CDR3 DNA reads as TGTGCCAGCAGTATAGGCACAGATACGCAGTATTTT.

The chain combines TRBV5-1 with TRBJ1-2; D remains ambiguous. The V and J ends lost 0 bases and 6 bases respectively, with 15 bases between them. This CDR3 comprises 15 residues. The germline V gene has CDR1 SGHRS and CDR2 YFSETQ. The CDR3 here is CASSLVANGIDGYTF. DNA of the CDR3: TGCGCCAGCAGCTTGGTAGCGAATGGGATAGATGGCTACACCTTC.

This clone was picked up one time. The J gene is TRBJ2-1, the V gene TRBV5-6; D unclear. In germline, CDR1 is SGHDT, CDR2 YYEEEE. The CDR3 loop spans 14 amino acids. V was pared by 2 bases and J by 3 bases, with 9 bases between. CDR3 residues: CASSFRSDYNEQFF. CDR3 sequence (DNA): TGTGCCAGCAGCTTTCGGTCCGACTACAATGAGCAGTTCTTC.

CDR3 sequence: CASSLQGAPSGYTF. For the CDR3, the DNA is TGTGCCAGCAGCTTACAGGGGGCGCCGAGTGGCTACACCTTC. The rearrangement joins TRBV13 to TRBJ1-2; TRBD1 matches 8 bases. Germline V gene lookup returns CDR1 PRHDT and CDR2 FYEKMQ (reference sequence). The J segment lost 7 bases and the V segment lost 2 bases, leaving 6 bases of the junction unmatched. The CDR3 runs 14 residues.

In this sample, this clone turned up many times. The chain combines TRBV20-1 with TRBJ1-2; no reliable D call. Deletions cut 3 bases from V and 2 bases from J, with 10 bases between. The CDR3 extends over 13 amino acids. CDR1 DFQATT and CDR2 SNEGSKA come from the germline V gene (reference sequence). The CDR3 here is CSASDGANYGYTF. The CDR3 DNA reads TGCAGTGCTAGTGATGGAGCCAACTATGGCTACACCTTC.

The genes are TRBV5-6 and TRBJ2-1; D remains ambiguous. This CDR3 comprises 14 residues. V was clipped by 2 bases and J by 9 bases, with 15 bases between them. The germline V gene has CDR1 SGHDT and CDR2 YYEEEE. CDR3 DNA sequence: TGTGCCAGCAGCTTAGGCTTCCGTTCGGGTGAGCAGTTCTTC. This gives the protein CASSLGFRSGEQFF. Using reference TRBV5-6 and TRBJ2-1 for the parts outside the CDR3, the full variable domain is DAGVTQSPTHLIKTRGQQVTLRCSPKSGHDTVSWYQQALGQGPQFIFQYYEEEERQRGNFPDRFSGHQFPNYSSELNVNALLLGDSALYLCASSLGFRSGEQFFGPGTRLTVL.

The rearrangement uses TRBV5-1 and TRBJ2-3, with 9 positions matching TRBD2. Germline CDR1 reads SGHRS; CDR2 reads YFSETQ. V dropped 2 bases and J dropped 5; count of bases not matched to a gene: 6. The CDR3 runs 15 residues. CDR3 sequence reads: CASSLGREGLDTQYF. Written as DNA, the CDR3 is TGCGCCAGCAGCTTAGGGCGGGAGGGCCTAGATACGCAGTATTTT. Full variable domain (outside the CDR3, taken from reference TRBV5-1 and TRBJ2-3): KAGVTQTPRYLIKTRGQQVTLSCSPISGHRSVSWYQQTPGQGLQFLFEYFSETQRNKGNFPGRFSGRQFSNSRSEMNVSTLELGDSALYLCASSLGREGLDTQYFGPGTRLTVL.

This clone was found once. CDR3: CATSRDRTGTDTQYF. The CDR3 nucleotides are TGTGCCACCAGCAGAGATCGAACAGGGACAGATACGCAGTATTTT. V usage is TRBV15 and J usage is TRBJ2-3; perhaps TRBD1 as D (6 bases). There are 15 residues in the CDR3. Germline CDR1 is LNHNV and CDR2 is YYDKDF (reference sequence). Trimming removed 0 bases at V and 3 bases at J, with 10 bases between.

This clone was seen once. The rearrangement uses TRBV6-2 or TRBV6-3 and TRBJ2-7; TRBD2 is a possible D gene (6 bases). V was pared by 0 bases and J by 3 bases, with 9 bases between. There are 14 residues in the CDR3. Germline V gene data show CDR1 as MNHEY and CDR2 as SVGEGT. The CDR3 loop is CASSYSIGGYEQYF. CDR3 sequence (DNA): TGTGCCAGCAGTTACTCAATCGGGGGCTACGAGCAGTACTTC.

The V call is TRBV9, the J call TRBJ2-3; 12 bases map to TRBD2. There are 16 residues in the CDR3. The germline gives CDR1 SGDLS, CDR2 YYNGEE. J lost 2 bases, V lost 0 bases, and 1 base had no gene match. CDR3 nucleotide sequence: TGTGCCAGCAGCGTAGCTAGCGGGGGGGCCACAGATACGCAGTATTTT. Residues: CASSVASGGATDTQYF.